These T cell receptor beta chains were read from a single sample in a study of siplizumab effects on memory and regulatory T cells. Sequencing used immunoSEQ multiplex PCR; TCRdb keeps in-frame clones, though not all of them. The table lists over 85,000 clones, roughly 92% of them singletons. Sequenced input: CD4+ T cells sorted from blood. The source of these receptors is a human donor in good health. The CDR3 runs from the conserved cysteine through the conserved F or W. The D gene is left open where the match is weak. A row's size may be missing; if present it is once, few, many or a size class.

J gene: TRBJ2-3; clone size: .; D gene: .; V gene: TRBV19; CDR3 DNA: TGTGCCAGTAGTCTTCGGACAGCGGCAGATACGCAGTATTTT; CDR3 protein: CASSLRTAADTQYF
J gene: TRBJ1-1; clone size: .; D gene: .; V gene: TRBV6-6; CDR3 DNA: TGTGCCAGCAACCCGGGAAGGGTCGACACTGAAGCTTTCTTT; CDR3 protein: CASNPGRVDTEAFF
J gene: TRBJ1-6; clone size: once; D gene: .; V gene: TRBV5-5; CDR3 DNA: TGTGCCAGCAGCTTGTTTAGCTCCTATAATTCACCCCTCCACTTT; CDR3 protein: CASSLFSSYNSPLHF
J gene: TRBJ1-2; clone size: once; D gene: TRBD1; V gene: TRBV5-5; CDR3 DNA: TGTGCCAGCAGGAGGACAGGGGGCGACTATGGCTACACCTTC; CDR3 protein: CASRRTGGDYGYTF
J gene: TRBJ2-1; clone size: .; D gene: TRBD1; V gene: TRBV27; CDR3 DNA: TGTGCCAGCAGTTTCAGGGGGATGGAAGGGGCGGCCCCTCGCAATGAGCAGTTCTTC; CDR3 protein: CASSFRGMEGAAPRNEQFF
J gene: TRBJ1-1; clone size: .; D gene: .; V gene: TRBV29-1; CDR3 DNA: TGCAGCGTTCGGGCCTCGAACACTGAAGCTTTCTTT; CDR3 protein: CSVRASNTEAFF
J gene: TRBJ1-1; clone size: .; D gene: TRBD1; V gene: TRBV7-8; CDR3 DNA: TGTGCCAGCAGCGTAGACAGGGTCGGCACCACTGAAGCTTTCTTT; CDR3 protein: CASSVDRVGTTEAFF
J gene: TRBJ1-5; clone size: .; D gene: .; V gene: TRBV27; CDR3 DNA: TGTGCCAGCAGAGGCGGTAGCAATCAGCCCCAGCATTTT; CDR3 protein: CASRGGSNQPQHF
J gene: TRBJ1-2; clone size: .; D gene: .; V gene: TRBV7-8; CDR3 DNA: TGTGCCAGCAGCACCCGGCTTAAAGGAAACTATGGCTACACCTTC; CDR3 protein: CASSTRLKGNYGYTF
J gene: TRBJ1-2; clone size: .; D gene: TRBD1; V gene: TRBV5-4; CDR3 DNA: TGTGCCAGCAGCTTGGCAGGACAGGGCCTCTATGGCTACACCTTC; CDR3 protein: CASSLAGQGLYGYTF
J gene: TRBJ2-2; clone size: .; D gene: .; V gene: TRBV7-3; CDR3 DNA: TGTGCCAGCAGCTTAGATTTCGGGGAGCTGTTTTTT; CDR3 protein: CASSLDFGELFF
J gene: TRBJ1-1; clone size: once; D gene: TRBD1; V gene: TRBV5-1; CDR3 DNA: TGCGCCAGCAGCTCACAGGGGGCTAGCACTGAAGCTTTCTTT; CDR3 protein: CASSSQGASTEAFF
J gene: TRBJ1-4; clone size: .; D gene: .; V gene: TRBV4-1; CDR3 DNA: TGCGCCAGCAGCCAAGTACAGGGAGTAAATGAAAAACTGTTTTTT; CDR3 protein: CASSQVQGVNEKLFF
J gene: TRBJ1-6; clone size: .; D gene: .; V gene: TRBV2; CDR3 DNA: TGTGCCAGCAGTGGCTGGGGATCGAATTCACCCCTCCACTTT; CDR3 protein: CASSGWGSNSPLHF
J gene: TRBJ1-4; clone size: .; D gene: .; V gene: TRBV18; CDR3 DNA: TGTGCCAGCTCTCCCAACATTAATGAAAAACTGTTTTTT; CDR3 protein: CASSPNINEKLFF
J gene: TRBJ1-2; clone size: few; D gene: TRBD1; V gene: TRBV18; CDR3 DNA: TGTGCCAGCTCACGACCGACAGGGGCCTATGGCTACACCTTC; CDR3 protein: CASSRPTGAYGYTF
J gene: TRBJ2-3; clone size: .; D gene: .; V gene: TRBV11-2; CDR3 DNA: TGTGCCAGCAGCCCGTCGGGGGTGGGAGATACGCAGTATTTT; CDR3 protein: CASSPSGVGDTQYF
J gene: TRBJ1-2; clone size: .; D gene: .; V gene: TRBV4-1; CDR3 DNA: TGCGCCAGCAGCCAAGAAGTCAGAGCAAGAAACTATGGCTACACCTTC; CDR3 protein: CASSQEVRARNYGYTF
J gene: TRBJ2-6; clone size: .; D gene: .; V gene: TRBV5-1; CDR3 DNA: TGCGCCAGCAGCTTGGAAACTGGGGCCAACGTCCTGACTTTC; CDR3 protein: CASSLETGANVLTF
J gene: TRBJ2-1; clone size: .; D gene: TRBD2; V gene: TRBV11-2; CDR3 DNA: TGTGCCAGCAGCCTGGGACTAGCAGACTATGAGCAGTTCTTC; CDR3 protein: CASSLGLADYEQFF
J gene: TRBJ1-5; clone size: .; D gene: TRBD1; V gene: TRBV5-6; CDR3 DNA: TGTGCCAGCAGCTCGGACAGGGGGAGCAATCAGCCCCAGCATTTT; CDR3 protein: CASSSDRGSNQPQHF
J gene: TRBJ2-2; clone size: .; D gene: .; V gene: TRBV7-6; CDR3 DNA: TGTGCCAGCAGCAAATACACCGGGGAGCTGTTTTTT; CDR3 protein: CASSKYTGELFF
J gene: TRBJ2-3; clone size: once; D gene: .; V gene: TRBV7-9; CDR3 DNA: TGTGCCAGCAGCTCTGACTTGTCAGGCACAGATACGCAGTATTTT; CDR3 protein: CASSSDLSGTDTQYF
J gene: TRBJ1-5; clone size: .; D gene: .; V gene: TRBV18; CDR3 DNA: TGTGCCAGCTCACCGAACCAGGAAGGCAGCAATCAGCCCCAGCATTTT; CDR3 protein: CASSPNQEGSNQPQHF
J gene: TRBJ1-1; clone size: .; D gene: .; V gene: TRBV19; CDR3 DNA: TGTGCCAGTACGGCACCCAAGAACACTGAAGCTTTCTTT; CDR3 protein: CASTAPKNTEAFF
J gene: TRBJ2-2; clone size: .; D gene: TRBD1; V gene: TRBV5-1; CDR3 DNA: TGCGCCAGCAGCCGAAGTGAACAGGGGGCTACTGGGGAGCTGTTTTTT; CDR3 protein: CASSRSEQGATGELFF
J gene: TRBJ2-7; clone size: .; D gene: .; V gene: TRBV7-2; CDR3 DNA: TGTGCCAGCAGCTTAAACAGGGTGGGCGAGCAGTACTTC; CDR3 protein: CASSLNRVGEQYF
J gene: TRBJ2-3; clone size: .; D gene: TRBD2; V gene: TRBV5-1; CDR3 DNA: TGCGCCAGCAGCTTCGCTAGCGGGGGATCCCGGTCCACAGATACGCAGTATTTT; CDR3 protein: CASSFASGGSRSTDTQYF
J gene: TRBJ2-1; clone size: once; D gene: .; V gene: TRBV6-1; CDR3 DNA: TGTGCCAGCAGTGCCTCTGTCGTGCATGAGCAGTTCTTC; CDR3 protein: CASSASVVHEQFF
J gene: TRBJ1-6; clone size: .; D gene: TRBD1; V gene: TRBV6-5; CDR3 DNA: TGTGCCAGCAGCCGAGGACAGGGCTATAATTCACCCCTCCACTTT; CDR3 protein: CASSRGQGYNSPLHF
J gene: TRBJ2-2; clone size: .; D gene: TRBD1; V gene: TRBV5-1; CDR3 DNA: TGCGCCAGCATGGGACAGACGAACACCGGGGAGCTGTTTTTT; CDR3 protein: CASMGQTNTGELFF
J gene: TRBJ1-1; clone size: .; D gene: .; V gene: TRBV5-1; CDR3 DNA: TGCGCCAGCAGCTTGGCCGGCAAGTCAAGGCCTTTCTTT; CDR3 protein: CASSLAGKSRPFF
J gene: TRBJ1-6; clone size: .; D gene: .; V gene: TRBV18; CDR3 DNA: TGTGCCAGCTCACCGGATTATAATTCACCCCTCCACTTT; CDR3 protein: CASSPDYNSPLHF
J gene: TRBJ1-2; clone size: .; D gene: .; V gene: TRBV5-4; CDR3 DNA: TGTGCCAGCATGGGGTCCTATGGCTACACCTTC; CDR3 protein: CASMGSYGYTF
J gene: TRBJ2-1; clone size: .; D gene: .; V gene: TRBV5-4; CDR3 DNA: TGTGCCAGCAGCCTGGGTGGGGGGTCGGCCTACAATGAGCAGTTCTTC; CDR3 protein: CASSLGGGSAYNEQFF
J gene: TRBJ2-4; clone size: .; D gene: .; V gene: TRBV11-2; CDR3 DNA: TGTGCCAGCAGCCGAATAGGGGGTCGAGGGAACATTCAGTACTTC; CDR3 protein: CASSRIGGRGNIQYF
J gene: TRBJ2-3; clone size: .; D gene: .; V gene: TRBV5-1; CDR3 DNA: TGCGCCACCCAGAAGGGACGGACTAGCACAGATACGCAGTATTTT; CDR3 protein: CATQKGRTSTDTQYF
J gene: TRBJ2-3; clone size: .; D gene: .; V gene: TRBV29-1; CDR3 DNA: TGCAGCGTTGAGGGGCTGGAGGGAGATACGCAGTATTTT; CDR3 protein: CSVEGLEGDTQYF
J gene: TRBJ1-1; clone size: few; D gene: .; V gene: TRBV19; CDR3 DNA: TGTGCCAGCAATCAGGGGAGTACTGAAGCTTTCTTT; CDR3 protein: CASNQGSTEAFF
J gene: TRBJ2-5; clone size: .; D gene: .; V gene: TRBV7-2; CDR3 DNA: TGTGCCAGCAGCTCGGCTGGAGGGGTTGAGACCCAGTACTTC; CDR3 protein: CASSSAGGVETQYF
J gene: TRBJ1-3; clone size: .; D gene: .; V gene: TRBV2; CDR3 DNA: TGTGCCAGCAGATCCCAGGGTTATGGAAACACCATATATTTT; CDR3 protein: CASRSQGYGNTIYF
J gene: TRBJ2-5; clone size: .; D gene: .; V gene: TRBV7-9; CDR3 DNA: TGTGCCACCGGTGGGGGTCCCAAAGAGACCCAGTACTTC; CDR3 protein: CATGGGPKETQYF
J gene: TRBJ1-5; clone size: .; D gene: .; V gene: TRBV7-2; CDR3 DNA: TGTGCCAGCAGCTTAGGGGGCCCTAGCAATCAGCCCCAGCATTTT; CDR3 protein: CASSLGGPSNQPQHF
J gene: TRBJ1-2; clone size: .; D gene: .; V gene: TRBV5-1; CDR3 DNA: TGCGCCAGCAGCTTGGAAGGGGGAAACTATGGCTACACCTTC; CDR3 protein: CASSLEGGNYGYTF
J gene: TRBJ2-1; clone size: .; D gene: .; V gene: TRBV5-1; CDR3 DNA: TGCGCCAGCAGCTTGGGAGGGTTCTCCTACAATGAGCAGTTCTTC; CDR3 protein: CASSLGGFSYNEQFF
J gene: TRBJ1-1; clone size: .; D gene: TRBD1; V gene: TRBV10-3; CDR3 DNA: TGTGCCATCGGAACAGGGGGCCGAGATAGGGCTTTCTTT; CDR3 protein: CAIGTGGRDRAFF
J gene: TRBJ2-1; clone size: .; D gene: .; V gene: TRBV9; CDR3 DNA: TGTGCCAGCAGCGTAGACGCTGAACCCTACAATGAGCAGTTCTTC; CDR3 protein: CASSVDAEPYNEQFF
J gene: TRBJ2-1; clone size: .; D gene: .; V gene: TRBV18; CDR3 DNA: TGTGCCAGCTCACCACCAGAGGGTCTCAATGAGCAGTTCTTC; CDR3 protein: CASSPPEGLNEQFF
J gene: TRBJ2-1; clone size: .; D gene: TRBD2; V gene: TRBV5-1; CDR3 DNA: TGCGCCAGCAGCTTGCGGACTAGCGGGGGCTCTGAGCAGTTCTTC; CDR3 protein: CASSLRTSGGSEQFF